One T cell receptor (beta chain) is described in this entry. This clonotype appeared a few times. No antigen is known for it. No base quality information exists; no much larger clone differs at one position. V ends up 2 bases short and J 8 bases short, with an unmatched junction base count of 11. The CDR3 contains 16 residues, cysteine and phenylalanine counted. Of all the DNA, just the CDR3 is kept, 48 bases in frame from base 1. CDR1 and CDR2, looked up from the germline V gene, are MGHRA and YSYEKL. The sample comes from a study of T cell repertoires in cytomegalovirus infection (dated by TCRdb to between 2017 and 2020). With regard to the full study: The peptide stimulations were aimed at well-studied HLA-B-restricted epitopes as well as recently identified HLA-C-restricted CMV epitopes, whose presentation resists viral immunomodulation. Donor HLA type was relevant to the analysis, because carriage of CMV infection together with the matching HLA type was indicated by public TCR beta signatures. Study-wide findings and limitations: Carriers of CMV infection plus the relevant HLA type were discriminated by the cumulative frequency of public TCR beta family members in the study cohort and in an independent approximately 350-donor cohort. The ex vivo response was dominated by HLA-C-restricted CMV-specific TCR beta clonotypes, which also provided the single most frequent clonotype in two of eight donors.

TCRdb lists the instrument as Illumina HiSeq 1500. TCRdb itself trimmed the public reads at Q25 with fastp, ran MiXCR and retained productive beta chains. Every CDR3 protein is listed once, alongside the most common genes and DNA of its rows. The sample records about 920,000 distinct CDR3 sequences, 31% of which are singletons. 11% to 15% of the sample is taken by the ten largest. Taken with the paper, the label for treatment or condition translates to: in vitro stimulation with specific CMV peptide epitopes to enrich CMV-specific T cells. The chain links TRBV4-1 with TRBJ2-1, and 8 junctional nucleotides match TRBD2. The sample here was cultured CD8+ T cells from PBMCs, taken from culture after CMV antigen stimulation. This TCR was recovered from a human donor in good health (CMV status not recorded). Some clones in this sample may be carry-over from other donors' samples. The CDR3 amino acid sequence is: CASSQRGGLSTDEQFF. The DNA is as follows: TGCGCCAGCAGCCAACGGGGGGGGCTAAGTACGGATGAGCAGTTCTTC.